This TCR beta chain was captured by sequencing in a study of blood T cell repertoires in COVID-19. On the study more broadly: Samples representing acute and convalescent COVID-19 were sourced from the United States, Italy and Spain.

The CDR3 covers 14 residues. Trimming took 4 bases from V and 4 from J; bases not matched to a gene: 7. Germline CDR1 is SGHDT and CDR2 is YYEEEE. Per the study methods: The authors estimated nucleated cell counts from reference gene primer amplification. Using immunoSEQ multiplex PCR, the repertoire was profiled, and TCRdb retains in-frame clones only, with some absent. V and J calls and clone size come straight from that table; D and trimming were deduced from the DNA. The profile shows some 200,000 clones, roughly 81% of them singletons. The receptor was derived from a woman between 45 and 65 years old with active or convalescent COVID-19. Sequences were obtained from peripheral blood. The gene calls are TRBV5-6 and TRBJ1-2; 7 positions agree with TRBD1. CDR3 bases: TGTGCCAGCAGCACACGGACAGGCCCCTATGGCTACACCTTC. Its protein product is CASSTRTGPYGYTF.